Listed below are T cell receptor beta chains from one sample, sequenced in a study of T cell changes during pregnancy in multiple sclerosis. The method was immunoSEQ multiplex PCR; TCRdb's version includes in-frame clones alone and lacks a portion of them. The sample records tens of thousands of clones, roughly 90% being singletons. The sequences come from peripheral blood, collected in the second trimester of pregnancy. The origin of the receptors is a female donor in good health, enrolled as a control in a pregnancy study. Each CDR3 is given with its conserved first and last residue. D genes are given only for firm matches. Clone size, where shown, is once, few, many, or a class for clones that have expanded.

v_call: TRBV28
clone_size: -
d_call: -
j_call: TRBJ2-1
cdr3_aa: CASRTGYSEQFF
cdr3_nt: TGTGCCAGCAGAACGGGGTACTCGGAGCAGTTCTTC

v_call: TRBV7-2
clone_size: -
d_call: -
j_call: TRBJ2-3
cdr3_aa: CASSRGGTVTDTQYF
cdr3_nt: TGTGCCAGCAGCCGGGGGGGGACAGTCACAGATACGCAGTATTTT

v_call: TRBV5-6
clone_size: once
d_call: TRBD1
j_call: TRBJ1-5
cdr3_aa: CASSLGQGANQPQHF
cdr3_nt: TGTGCCAGCAGCTTGGGACAGGGGGCCAATCAGCCCCAGCATTTT

v_call: TRBV7-3
clone_size: -
d_call: TRBD2
j_call: TRBJ2-2
cdr3_aa: CASSPRGSGGASTGELFF
cdr3_nt: TGTGCCAGCAGCCCCCGGGGTAGCGGGGGGGCAAGCACCGGGGAGCTGTTTTTT

v_call: TRBV14
clone_size: -
d_call: -
j_call: TRBJ2-5
cdr3_aa: CASSQDSAAQETQYF
cdr3_nt: TGTGCCAGCAGCCAAGATTCGGCGGCGCAAGAGACCCAGTACTTC

v_call: TRBV21-1
clone_size: -
d_call: -
j_call: TRBJ2-2
cdr3_aa: CASLHLPGQGGINTGELFF
cdr3_nt: TGTGCCAGTCTGCACCTTCCGGGACAGGGGGGGATAAACACCGGGGAGCTGTTTTTT

v_call: TRBV5-6
clone_size: -
d_call: TRBD1
j_call: TRBJ1-4
cdr3_aa: CASSDRGKLFF
cdr3_nt: TGTGCCAGCAGCGACAGGGGGAAACTGTTTTTT

v_call: TRBV20-1
clone_size: -
d_call: -
j_call: TRBJ2-1
cdr3_aa: CSARLVNEQFF
cdr3_nt: TGCAGTGCGAGACTAGTCAATGAGCAGTTCTTC

v_call: TRBV11-1
clone_size: -
d_call: -
j_call: TRBJ2-2
cdr3_aa: CASTWARENTGELFF
cdr3_nt: TGTGCCAGCACCTGGGCCCGGGAGAACACCGGGGAGCTGTTTTTT

v_call: TRBV6-1
clone_size: -
d_call: TRBD1
j_call: TRBJ2-2
cdr3_aa: CASSAWTGATGELFF
cdr3_nt: TGTGCCAGCAGTGCTTGGACAGGGGCTACCGGGGAGCTGTTTTTT

v_call: TRBV18
clone_size: -
d_call: TRBD2
j_call: TRBJ2-3
cdr3_aa: CASSTGGGTDTQYF
cdr3_nt: TGTGCCAGCTCAACCGGGGGGGGCACAGATACGCAGTATTTT

v_call: TRBV7-9
clone_size: -
d_call: TRBD2
j_call: TRBJ2-3
cdr3_aa: CASSSAGGTDTQYF
cdr3_nt: TGTGCCAGCAGCTCCGCGGGGGGCACAGATACGCAGTATTTT

v_call: TRBV19
clone_size: -
d_call: -
j_call: TRBJ2-7
cdr3_aa: CASSRSAGTYEQYF
cdr3_nt: TGTGCCAGTAGTCGGTCTGCCGGTACTTACGAGCAGTACTTC

v_call: TRBV9
clone_size: -
d_call: TRBD1
j_call: TRBJ2-3
cdr3_aa: CASSASIQGIVRDTQYF
cdr3_nt: TGTGCCAGCAGCGCCTCCATACAGGGGATCGTCAGGGATACGCAGTATTTT

v_call: TRBV7-9
clone_size: -
d_call: TRBD2
j_call: TRBJ2-5
cdr3_aa: CASSMPTSGGDHQETQYF
cdr3_nt: TGTGCCAGCAGCATGCCGACTAGCGGGGGGGACCACCAAGAGACCCAGTACTTC

v_call: TRBV6-5
clone_size: -
d_call: -
j_call: TRBJ2-2
cdr3_aa: CASSLGFANTGELFF
cdr3_nt: TGTGCCAGCAGCCTCGGGTTCGCGAACACCGGGGAGCTGTTTTTT

v_call: TRBV7-8
clone_size: -
d_call: -
j_call: TRBJ2-2
cdr3_aa: CASSDYANTGELFF
cdr3_nt: TGTGCCAGCAGCGACTACGCGAACACCGGGGAGCTGTTTTTT

v_call: TRBV4-3
clone_size: -
d_call: TRBD1
j_call: TRBJ2-6
cdr3_aa: CASSQHVGTGNSGANVLTF
cdr3_nt: TGCGCCAGCAGCCAGCACGTGGGGACAGGGAACTCTGGGGCCAACGTCCTGACTTTC

v_call: TRBV7-9
clone_size: -
d_call: -
j_call: TRBJ1-2
cdr3_aa: CASSLASSGRPSNYGYTF
cdr3_nt: TGTGCCAGCAGCTTAGCTTCTAGCGGCAGACCCTCTAACTATGGCTACACCTTC

v_call: TRBV5-1
clone_size: -
d_call: -
j_call: TRBJ2-1
cdr3_aa: CASSLGGSVYNEQFF
cdr3_nt: TGCGCCAGCAGCCTGGGCGGTTCTGTGTACAATGAGCAGTTCTTC

v_call: TRBV28
clone_size: -
d_call: TRBD2
j_call: TRBJ2-7
cdr3_aa: CASSLSGSGSSYEQYF
cdr3_nt: TGTGCCAGCAGTTTAAGCGGGAGTGGGAGCTCCTACGAGCAGTACTTC

v_call: TRBV6-4
clone_size: -
d_call: TRBD2
j_call: TRBJ2-3
cdr3_aa: CASSLAGGTDTQYF
cdr3_nt: TGTGCCAGCAGTCTAGCGGGGGGCACAGATACGCAGTATTTT

v_call: TRBV5-1
clone_size: -
d_call: -
j_call: TRBJ2-2
cdr3_aa: CASEKSLNTGELFF
cdr3_nt: TGCGCCAGCGAGAAATCCTTGAACACCGGGGAGCTGTTTTTT

v_call: TRBV7-2
clone_size: once
d_call: -
j_call: TRBJ2-1
cdr3_aa: CASSLAGGRNEQFF
cdr3_nt: TGTGCCAGCAGCTTAGCGGGGGGGCGTAATGAGCAGTTCTTC

v_call: TRBV7-9
clone_size: -
d_call: -
j_call: TRBJ2-1
cdr3_aa: CASSFTAGGNEQFF
cdr3_nt: TGTGCCAGCAGCTTCACGGCGGGCGGGAATGAGCAGTTCTTC

v_call: TRBV11-1
clone_size: -
d_call: -
j_call: TRBJ1-1
cdr3_aa: CASSLGIGNTEAFF
cdr3_nt: TGTGCCAGCAGCTTAGGTATCGGTAACACTGAAGCTTTCTTT

v_call: TRBV29-1
clone_size: few
d_call: -
j_call: TRBJ1-2
cdr3_aa: CSVEWAGKGGYTF
cdr3_nt: TGCAGCGTTGAATGGGCAGGGAAGGGTGGCTACACCTTC

v_call: TRBV6-5
clone_size: -
d_call: TRBD2
j_call: TRBJ2-3
cdr3_aa: CASSYRGGPDTQYF
cdr3_nt: TGTGCCAGCAGTTACCGGGGGGGCCCAGATACGCAGTATTTT

v_call: TRBV5-4
clone_size: -
d_call: TRBD2
j_call: TRBJ2-3
cdr3_aa: CASSLGGGSGSPKDTQYF
cdr3_nt: TGTGCCAGCAGCTTGGGAGGGGGTAGCGGGAGCCCTAAGGATACGCAGTATTTT

v_call: TRBV7-3
clone_size: -
d_call: TRBD2
j_call: TRBJ2-5
cdr3_aa: CASSPGLAGVETQYF
cdr3_nt: TGTGCCAGCAGCCCGGGACTAGCGGGGGTGGAGACCCAGTACTTC

v_call: TRBV11-2
clone_size: -
d_call: -
j_call: TRBJ2-7
cdr3_aa: CASSLSVRGEQYF
cdr3_nt: TGTGCCAGCAGCTTAAGCGTTCGGGGCGAGCAGTACTTC

v_call: TRBV9
clone_size: -
d_call: TRBD1
j_call: TRBJ1-1
cdr3_aa: CASSDQPGQGTEAFF
cdr3_nt: TGTGCCAGCAGCGACCAACCGGGACAGGGAACTGAAGCTTTCTTT

v_call: TRBV6-1
clone_size: -
d_call: TRBD1
j_call: TRBJ2-3
cdr3_aa: CASSPRGTDTQYF
cdr3_nt: TGTGCCAGCAGCCCCAGGGGGACAGATACGCAGTATTTT

v_call: TRBV2
clone_size: -
d_call: TRBD1
j_call: TRBJ2-7
cdr3_aa: CASRAGQGFYEQYF
cdr3_nt: TGTGCCAGCAGAGCGGGACAGGGATTCTACGAGCAGTACTTC

v_call: TRBV7-9
clone_size: -
d_call: -
j_call: TRBJ1-1
cdr3_aa: CASSGATLNTEAFF
cdr3_nt: TGTGCCAGCAGTGGGGCCACGTTGAACACTGAAGCTTTCTTT

v_call: TRBV5-6
clone_size: -
d_call: TRBD2
j_call: TRBJ2-1
cdr3_aa: CASRRGSSYNEQFF
cdr3_nt: TGTGCCAGCCGTCGCGGGAGCTCCTACAATGAGCAGTTCTTC

v_call: TRBV4-1
clone_size: -
d_call: -
j_call: TRBJ2-6
cdr3_aa: CASSPRAEAGIGAGANVLTF
cdr3_nt: TGCGCCAGCAGTCCCAGGGCTGAGGCGGGGATCGGCGCTGGGGCCAACGTCCTGACTTTC

v_call: TRBV27
clone_size: once
d_call: TRBD1
j_call: TRBJ1-2
cdr3_aa: CASSRTGGGGYTF
cdr3_nt: TGTGCCAGCAGCCGAACAGGGGGAGGAGGCTACACCTTC

v_call: TRBV29-1
clone_size: -
d_call: TRBD1
j_call: TRBJ2-1
cdr3_aa: CSVEGRGAGGDEQFF
cdr3_nt: TGCAGCGTTGAAGGTAGGGGGGCAGGGGGCGATGAGCAGTTCTTC

v_call: TRBV6-5
clone_size: -
d_call: -
j_call: TRBJ1-1
cdr3_aa: CASSPGVLNTEAFF
cdr3_nt: TGTGCCAGCAGCCCCGGGGTGCTGAACACTGAAGCTTTCTTT